These 26 T cell receptor beta chains were all obtained from the same sample, sequenced in a study of siplizumab effects on memory and regulatory T cells (dated by TCRdb to the late 2010s). The protocol used for the library was the immunoSEQ multiplex PCR assay. Sourced from immuneACCESS, this table was stored by TCRdb with only in-frame sequences that have V and J called. A share of the clones is absent; for the studies checked, an unresolved V gene accounts for under half, and the remainder has no known explanation. The sample table shows about 120,000 clones, and roughly 93% are seen once. Over 0.15% of the sample rests with the top ten. The specimen sequenced was non-Treg CD4+ T cells sorted from blood. Read against the paper, the sample's cell subset or site label means: FACS-sorted unstimulated CD4+ non-regulatory T cells. These receptors originate from a human donor in good health.

The chain carries TRBV11-3 and TRBJ2-1; no clear D gene. The CDR3 covers 13 residues. Per the germline V gene, CDR1 is SGHNT and CDR2 is YENEEA. V shed 4 bases and J shed 5 bases, with 9 bases lying between them. The CDR3 reads CASSSIFNNEQFF. The CDR3 DNA reads as TGTGCCAGCAGCTCGATTTTCAACAATGAGCAGTTCTTC.

The rearrangement uses TRBV6-1 and TRBJ1-2; the D gene is possibly TRBD1 (6 bases). In germline, CDR1 is MNHNS, CDR2 SASEGT. Trimming removed 4 bases at V and 3 bases at J, with 18 bases between. CDR3 length equals 16 residues. The CDR3 nucleotides are TGTGCCAGCAGTGTCACGGGGACAACCGACTACTATGGCTACACCTTC. Translated: CASSVTGTTDYYGYTF.

The rearrangement links TRBV7-3 to TRBJ2-2; 7 bases match TRBD1. This CDR3 contains 16 residues. V lost 2 bases, J lost 0 bases, and 3 bases stayed unmatched. The V gene's germline CDR1 is SGHTA and CDR2 FQGTGA. The chain's CDR3 is CASSLQGTANTGELFF. CDR3 sequence (DNA): TGTGCCAGCAGCTTACAAGGGACAGCGAACACCGGGGAGCTGTTTTTT.

This clone has just a few counts. The chain links TRBV18 to TRBJ1-2, with TRBD1 identical over 7 bases. In germline, CDR1 is KGHSH, CDR2 LQKENI. Trimming took 10 bases from V and 6 from J; bases not matched to a gene: 8. The CDR3 loop spans 12 amino acids. This CDR3 reads CATGGTADGYTF. CDR3 DNA: TGTGCCACCGGGGGGACAGCGGATGGCTACACCTTC.

This clone was seen just once. The V and J genes are TRBV18 and TRBJ1-2; TRBD1 might be the D (6 bases). The CDR3 has 16 residues. The V and J ends lost 2 bases and 0 bases respectively, with 13 bases between them. CDR1 is KGHSH and CDR2 is LQKENI in the germline V gene. CDR3 bases: TGTGCCAGCTCACCATTGAGACAGGTAGCTAACTATGGCTACACCTTC. This translates into CASSPLRQVANYGYTF. The full variable domain, in which reference TRBV18 and TRBJ1-2 provide the parts outside the CDR3, is NAGVMQNPRHLVRRRGQEARLRCSPMKGHSHVYWYRQLPEEGLKFMVYLQKENIIDESGMPKERFSAEFPKEGPSILRIQQVVRGDSAAYFCASSPLRQVANYGYTFGSGTRLTVV.

This clone has only one observation. The same CDR3 also results from other DNA sequences found in this sample. The rearrangement uses TRBV4-2 and TRBJ2-3; 8 nucleotides match TRBD2. Looked up from germline, CDR1 is LGHNA and CDR2 is YNFKEQ. The trim removed 0 bases at V and 3 bases at J, leaving 2 bases unmatched. This CDR3 has 15 residues. The CDR3 region has the DNA TGTGCCAGCAGCCAAGAAAGACTAGCGACAGATACGCAGTATTTT. Translating it yields CASSQERLATDTQYF.

The CDR3 protein is CASSFWDRGLYGYTF. The DNA of the CDR3 is TGTGCCAGCAGTTTTTGGGACAGGGGGCTCTATGGCTACACCTTC. The chain couples TRBV28 to TRBJ1-2, with 12 bases that match TRBD1. V lost 3 bases and J lost 4; bases outside the gene matches: 3. The CDR3 is 15 residues long. Germline assignment: CDR1 MDHEN and CDR2 SYDVKM.

The rearrangement joins TRBV6-5 to TRBJ2-7, with TRBD2 matching over 7 bases. The V segment lost 4 bases and the J segment 7 bases; nucleotides outside the gene matches: 10. This CDR3 region has 14 residues. Germline CDR1 is MNHEY and CDR2 is SVGAGI. The DNA of the CDR3 is TGTGCCAGCAGTTCGGGGGGACCCCTAATAGAGCAGTACTTC. Residues: CASSSGGPLIEQYF.

This chain links TRBV10-3 with TRBJ2-7; 10 nucleotides line up with TRBD2. Trimming took 4 bases from V and 0 from J; bases not matched to a gene: 6. The CDR3 extends over 16 amino acids. The germline V gene has CDR1 ENHRY and CDR2 SYGVKD. The CDR3 sequence: CAISALAGDHSYEQYF. The CDR3 nucleotides are TGTGCCATCAGTGCCCTAGCGGGGGACCACTCCTACGAGCAGTACTTC.

The chain joins TRBV12-5 to TRBJ1-2, with a possible D match to TRBD1 (6 bases). The CDR3 has 12 residues. CDR1 and CDR2 from the germline V gene are LGHNT and FRNRAP. With 6 bases removed from V and 7 bases from J, the gap between germline ends came to 12 bases. The CDR3 DNA sequence: TGTGCTAGTGGCCCCGGGGGGCGTGGCTACACCTTC. Translation gives CASGPGGRGYTF.

The J gene is TRBJ1-1, the V gene TRBV11-2, with TRBD1 identical over 9 bases. Germline V gene sequence: CDR1 SGHAT, CDR2 FQNNGV. The V and J ends lost 5 bases and 1 base, in that order; junction bases with no gene match: 2. This CDR3 contains 14 residues. The CDR3 spells CASSKQGANTEAFF. The CDR3 DNA follows: TGTGCCAGCAGCAAACAGGGGGCGAACACTGAAGCTTTCTTT.

The table lists this clone with a count of one. The CDR3 reads CASSSGLAGETQYF. The DNA for the CDR3 is TGTGCCAGCAGCTCGGGACTAGCTGGCGAGACCCAGTACTTC. The chain is built from TRBV11-3 and TRBJ2-5; 9 bases line up with TRBD2. Trimming at V came to 4 bases and at J to 5 bases, leaving 5 bases not matched to a gene. CDR3 size: 14 residues. Per the germline V gene, CDR1 is SGHNT and CDR2 is YENEEA.

The V call is TRBV30, the J call TRBJ2-2; D unresolved. CDR1 and CDR2 (germline): GTSNPN, SVGIG (reference sequence). This CDR3 is built from 15 residues. V lost 6 bases, J lost 0 bases, and 14 bases lay in between. This CDR3 is CACPRPFANTGELFF. In DNA form, the CDR3 reads TGTGCCTGCCCTCGTCCGTTCGCGAACACCGGGGAGCTGTTTTTT.

The chain links TRBV27 to TRBJ2-1; 12 positions match TRBD1. The J segment lost 12 bases and the V segment lost 6 bases, leaving 12 bases of the junction unmatched. Germline assignment: CDR1 MNHEY and CDR2 SMNVEV (reference sequence). The CDR3 sequence is 15 residues long. The CDR3 sequence is CASRKGTGGAGGQFF. In DNA, the CDR3 is TGTGCCAGCAGGAAGGGGACAGGGGGCGCCGGCGGGCAGTTCTTC.

Only a few counts were recorded for this clone. V usage is TRBV21-1 and J usage is TRBJ1-6. TRBV21-1 is marked as a pseudogene. CDR3 length: 15 amino acids. The CDR3 DNA is TGTGCCAGCAGCACCCCGGGCCTGGGATATTCACCCCTCCACTTT. Its protein product is CASSTPGLGYSPLHF.

This sequence joins TRBV9 and TRBJ1-1, with TRBD1 as a possible D gene (6 bases). The CDR3 runs to 14 residues. Trimming took 0 bases from V and 5 from J, leaving 11 bases between them. Germline CDR1 SGDLS, CDR2 YYNGEE. The CDR3 is CASSVGPRGTEAFF. The CDR3 DNA reads TGTGCCAGCAGCGTAGGGCCAAGGGGGACTGAAGCTTTCTTT.

The chain carries TRBV5-1 and TRBJ1-1; a weak D match, TRBD1 (5 bases). Germline lookup yields CDR1 SGHRS and CDR2 YFSETQ. The CDR3 spans 15 residues. The V end was cut by 2 bases, the J end by 4 bases, with 15 bases between. Here the CDR3 reads CASSLTQGKGTEAFF. The DNA of the CDR3 is TGCGCCAGCAGCTTAACCCAGGGCAAGGGCACTGAAGCTTTCTTT. Supplemented by reference TRBV5-1 and TRBJ1-1, the full variable domain reads KAGVTQTPRYLIKTRGQQVTLSCSPISGHRSVSWYQQTPGQGLQFLFEYFSETQRNKGNFPGRFSGRQFSNSRSEMNVSTLELGDSALYLCASSLTQGKGTEAFFGQGTRLTVV.

The rearrangement joins TRBV10-3 to TRBJ2-3; D is perhaps TRBD2 (5 bases). This CDR3 comprises 14 residues. The germline V and J ends were trimmed by 8 bases and 2 bases, with 14 bases remaining between them. Germline V gene sequence: CDR1 ENHRY, CDR2 SYGVKD. The CDR3 loop is CAIRTEAPTDTQYF. The CDR3 DNA follows: TGTGCCATCCGGACGGAGGCCCCCACAGATACGCAGTATTTT.

This chain uses TRBV9 with TRBJ2-7; D gene ambiguous. Trimming pared 1 base from V and 5 bases from J, leaving 7 bases between. The length of the CDR3 is 12 residues. CDR1 and CDR2 (germline): SGDLS, YYNGEE. The CDR3 reads CASSVTSDEQYF. CDR3 bases: TGTGCCAGCAGCGTAACTTCGGACGAGCAGTACTTC.

This rearrangement joins TRBV14 to TRBJ1-3; perhaps TRBD1 as D (5 bases). Germline CDR1 SGHDN, CDR2 FVKESK. V was trimmed by 0 bases and J by 0 bases, leaving 12 bases between them. The CDR3 covers 17 residues. The CDR3 DNA sequence: TGTGCCAGCAGCCAAGATTCGGGACTGCGCTCTGGAAACACCATATATTTT. This codes for CASSQDSGLRSGNTIYF.

J is TRBJ2-5 and V is TRBV7-7; 8 bases fit TRBD1. The CDR3 is made up of 14 amino acids. After removal of 5 bases from V and 4 bases from J, the junction contained 6 bases not matched to a gene. From germline, CDR1 is SSHAT and CDR2 FNYEAQ (reference sequence). In nucleotides, the CDR3 is TGTGCCAGCAGCCCACAGGGGGTGGCAGAGACCCAGTACTTC. This codes for CASSPQGVAETQYF.

The table lists this clone with a count of one. The V call is TRBV6-1, the J call TRBJ2-7; 15 bases align to TRBD2. Germline V gene data show CDR1 as MNHNS and CDR2 as SASEGT. The CDR3 is 19 residues long. The junction had 12 bases not matched to a gene; V was cut back by 2 bases and J by 4 bases. The CDR3 reads CASSEPRTSGGATRYEQYF. The DNA for the CDR3 is TGTGCCAGCAGTGAACCCCGGACTAGCGGGGGGGCCACTCGTTACGAGCAGTACTTC.

The CDR3 sequence: CASSLLGEQFF. In DNA, the CDR3 is TGCGCCAGCAGCTTACTAGGTGAGCAGTTCTTC. J is TRBJ2-1 and V is TRBV5-1, with a tentative D call TRBD2 (5 bases). The CDR3 has 11 residues. The germline CDR1 and CDR2 sequences are SGHRS and YFSETQ. V lost 2 bases and J 9 bases, leaving 6 bases between the germline ends.

For this clone: The junction departs from the called germline gene at one end, perhaps through a read error. The chain employs TRBV5-4 and TRBJ1-2; D not resolved. Germline lookup yields CDR1 SGHNT and CDR2 YYREEE (reference sequence). CDR3 length: 14 amino acids. Written as DNA, the CDR3 is TGTACCAGCAGCACACAGACGGGTAACTATGGCTACACCTTC. Its protein product is CTSSTQTGNYGYTF.

The rearrangement links TRBV7-9 to TRBJ1-6; tentatively, D is TRBD1 (6 bases). Germline V gene sequence: CDR1 SEHNR, CDR2 FQNEAQ (reference sequence). This CDR3 region has 12 residues. The V and J ends lost 4 bases and 13 bases respectively, with 11 bases between them. This chain's CDR3 is CASSSKGGPLHF. CDR3 bases: TGTGCCAGCAGCTCTAAGGGGGGTCCCCTCCACTTT. The whole variable domain, filled in from reference TRBV7-9 and TRBJ1-6, reads DTGVSQNPRHKITKRGQNVTFRCDPISEHNRLYWYRQTLGQGPEFLTYFQNEAQLEKSRLLSDRFSAERPKGSFSTLEIQRTEQGDSAMYLCASSSKGGPLHFGNGTRLTVT.

The sample holds one count of this clone. This chain links TRBV19 with TRBJ2-5; D remains unclear. V gave up 4 bases and J gave up 5 bases, with 11 bases separating them. Germline assignment: CDR1 LNHDA and CDR2 SQIVND (reference sequence). The CDR3 totals 13 residues. The CDR3 nucleotides are TGTGCCAGTAGTACGACACCGAGGGAGACCCAGTACTTC. It specifies CASSTTPRETQYF.